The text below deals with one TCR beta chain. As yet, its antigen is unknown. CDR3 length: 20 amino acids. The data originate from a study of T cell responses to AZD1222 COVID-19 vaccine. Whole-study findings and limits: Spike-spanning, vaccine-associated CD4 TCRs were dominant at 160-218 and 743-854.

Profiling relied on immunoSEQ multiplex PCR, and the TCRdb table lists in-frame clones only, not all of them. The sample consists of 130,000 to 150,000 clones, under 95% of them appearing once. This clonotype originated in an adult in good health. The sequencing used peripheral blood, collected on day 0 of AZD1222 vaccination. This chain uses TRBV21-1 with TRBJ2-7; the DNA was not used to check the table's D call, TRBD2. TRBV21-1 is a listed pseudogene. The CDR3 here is CASSKGGQVTSSGTVREQYF. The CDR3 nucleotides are TGTGCCAGCAGCAAAGGGGGACAGGTCACCTCTAGCGGGACCGTCCGCGAGCAGTACTTC.